This T cell receptor beta chain is drawn from a study of blood T cell repertoires in COVID-19. Overall study: From the United States, Italy and Spain came samples of acute and convalescent COVID-19. The analysed material was cDNA or gDNA that came from T cells, B-cell-depleted T cells, or PBMCs.

This clone appeared once. The authors' processing: Cell counts per sample came from amplifying reference gene primers. Profiled with immunoSEQ multiplex PCR; TCRdb holds only in-frame clones, not every one. Clone size and V and J calls were adopted from that table, with D and trimming inferred from the DNA. The table shows tens of thousands of clones, with 79% occurring only once. Trimming stripped 3 bases from V and 3 bases from J, with 12 bases between. Germline CDR1 is MDHEN and CDR2 is SYDVKM. CDR3 length: 14 residues. The TCR comes from a man between 60 and 75 years old with active or convalescent COVID-19. The chain has TRBV28 and TRBJ2-7; maybe TRBD1 (6 bases). The sequenced material came from peripheral blood. The chain's CDR3 is CASSFGRGSYEQYF. The CDR3 bases are TGTGCCAGCAGTTTTGGCAGGGGCAGCTACGAGCAGTACTTC.